The rows below give T cell receptor beta chains drawn from one sample of a study of T and B cells in COVID-19 patients. TCRdb reprocessed the multiplex PCR reads via MiXCR and lists one record per CDR3 protein. The top ten clones hold 1.5% to 2% of a sample with roughly 25,000 distinct CDR3 sequences, about 31% of them seen once. Specimen: blood. The receptors here all came from a human donor who had recovered from COVID-19. Each CDR3 is given with its conserved first and last residue. The D gene is left open where the match is weak. Some rows mark clone size as missing; the rest say once, few, many or name a class of expanded clone.

size	D	V	J	CDR3	DNA
medium-sized	TRBD1	TRBV29-1	TRBJ1-2	CSVGGQGNYGYTF	TGCAGCGTGGGGGGACAGGGGAACTATGGCTACACCTTC
-	TRBD2	TRBV20-1	TRBJ2-5	CSADSGRRQETQYF	TGCAGTGCTGATAGCGGGAGGAGACAAGAGACCCAGTACTTC
few	-	TRBV6-5	TRBJ1-3	CASSYGRPSGNTIYF	TGTGCCAGCAGTTACGGGCGACCCTCTGGAAACACCATATATTTT
-	TRBD2	TRBV14	TRBJ2-3	CASSPRGGSRDTQYF	TGTGCCAGCAGCCCCCGGGGGGGGTCAAGAGATACGCAGTATTTT
-	TRBD2	TRBV20-1	TRBJ2-6	CSARDSLAGSSGANVLTF	TGCAGTGCTAGAGATTCGCTAGCGGGAAGCTCTGGGGCCAACGTCCTGACTTTC
few	-	TRBV19	TRBJ1-5	CASSIEGRENQPQHF	TGTGCCAGTAGTATAGAGGGCAGAGAAAATCAGCCCCAGCATTTT
few	-	TRBV19	TRBJ1-2	CASSYTSRGPGYTF	TGTGCCAGTAGTTACACCTCCCGGGGCCCTGGCTACACCTTC
many	-	TRBV11-1	TRBJ1-4	CASSRTGLGEKLFF	TGTGCCAGCAGCCGAACAGGGTTGGGGGAAAAACTGTTTTTT
-	-	TRBV30	TRBJ2-7	CAWSGGRREQYF	TGTGCCTGGAGTGGGGGGCGGCGCGAGCAGTACTTC
-	TRBD1	TRBV15	TRBJ1-2	CATSRPGQGALGYTF	TGTGCCACCAGCAGACCGGGACAGGGGGCGCTTGGCTACACCTTC
few	-	TRBV29-1	TRBJ1-2	CSVEDRYGGQGINFNYGYTF	TGCAGCGTTGAAGATAGGTATGGCGGTCAGGGGATCAACTTTAACTATGGCTACACCTTC
few	TRBD1	TRBV5-4	TRBJ2-5	CASSPTGGIETQYF	TGTGCCAGCAGCCCGACAGGGGGCATAGAGACCCAGTACTTC
-	-	TRBV6-6	TRBJ1-3	CASSDLTEQSGNTIYF	TGTGCCAGCAGTGACCTGACAGAACAGTCTGGAAACACCATATATTTT
few	-	TRBV15	TRBJ2-5	CATSREGEETQYF	TGTGCCACCAGCAGAGAAGGGGAAGAGACCCAGTACTTC
-	-	TRBV6-4	TRBJ2-2	CASSDLGANTGELFF	TGTGCCAGCAGTGACCTGGGGGCGAACACCGGGGAGCTGTTTTTT
-	-	TRBV12-3/TRBV12-4	TRBJ2-7	CASRLRDGSYEQYF	TGTGCCAGCAGGCTTCGGGACGGTTCCTACGAGCAGTACTTC
-	TRBD1	TRBV19	TRBJ1-4	CASSIWGQGEKLFF	TGTGCCAGTAGTATTTGGGGACAGGGGGAAAAACTGTTTTTT
-	TRBD1	TRBV7-2	TRBJ2-5	CASSPRGTGEETQYF	TGTGCCAGCAGCCCACGTGGGACAGGGGAAGAGACCCAGTACTTC
many	TRBD1	TRBV18	TRBJ1-4	CASSPRDSSTNEKLFF	TGTGCCAGCTCACCAAGGGACAGTTCAACTAATGAAAAACTGTTTTTT
-	-	TRBV7-9	TRBJ1-2	CASSLATVYNGYTF	TGTGCCAGCAGCTTAGCGACAGTTTACAATGGCTACACCTTC
few	-	TRBV19	TRBJ1-1	CASSIKGNTEAFF	TGTGCCAGTAGTATAAAAGGTAACACTGAAGCTTTCTTT
-	-	TRBV11-2	TRBJ1-2	CASSGVNYGYTF	TGTGCCAGCAGCGGTGTTAACTATGGCTACACCTTC
-	TRBD1	TRBV7-9	TRBJ1-4	CASSLDRDNEKLFF	TGTGCCAGCAGCTTGGACAGGGATAATGAAAAACTGTTTTTT
-	TRBD2	TRBV29-1	TRBJ2-2	CSVGTSGSVGGELFF	TGCAGCGTCGGGACTAGCGGGAGCGTTGGAGGGGAGCTGTTTTTT
medium-sized	TRBD2	TRBV27	TRBJ2-2	CASGRGSGTGELFF	TGTGCCAGTGGGCGCGGGAGCGGCACCGGGGAGCTGTTTTTT
-	TRBD1	TRBV6-5	TRBJ1-4	CAISESMVLGQGEKLFF	TGTGCCATCAGTGAGTCGATGGTGCTTGGACAGGGTGAAAAACTGTTTTTT
medium-sized	-	TRBV29-1	TRBJ2-1	CSVEGRPRDWGYNEQFF	TGCAGCGTTGAAGGTAGACCCCGGGACTGGGGATACAATGAGCAGTTCTTC
many	TRBD2	TRBV18	TRBJ2-7	CASSPETSGSYEQYF	TGTGCCAGCTCACCCGAGACTAGCGGGAGCTACGAGCAGTACTTC
-	-	TRBV15	TRBJ1-1	CATSRESNTEAFF	TGTGCCACCAGCAGAGAATCGAACACTGAAGCTTTCTTT
medium-sized	-	TRBV29-1	TRBJ2-3	CSVGLEPSTDTQYF	TGCAGCGTTGGACTGGAACCTAGCACAGATACGCAGTATTTT
-	-	TRBV6-6	TRBJ2-7	CASSYSGRGNEQYF	TGTGCCAGCAGTTACTCCGGTAGGGGAAACGAGCAGTACTTC
-	-	TRBV5-1	TRBJ2-2	CASSPAQRELFF	TGCGCCAGCAGCCCGGCCCAGCGGGAGCTGTTTTTT
-	-	TRBV10-3	TRBJ2-7	CAISESSGASSSYEQYF	TGTGCCATCAGTGAGTCTTCGGGGGCCTCTAGCTCCTACGAGCAGTACTTC
-	TRBD1	TRBV12-3/TRBV12-4	TRBJ2-7	CASSLRGTGGWEQYF	TGTGCCAGCAGTTTAAGGGGGACAGGGGGGTGGGAGCAGTACTTC
-	-	TRBV11-2	TRBJ2-5	CASSPRTAQETQYF	TGTGCCAGCAGCCCGCGGACAGCCCAAGAGACCCAGTACTTC
-	TRBD1	TRBV19	TRBJ1-5	CASSIVGTGGTISNQPQHF	TGTGCCAGTAGTATCGTCGGGACAGGGGGGACAATAAGCAATCAGCCCCAGCATTTT
-	TRBD1	TRBV24-1	TRBJ2-1	CATSDRTGEKFHNEQFF	TGTGCCACCAGTGATCGGACAGGGGAGAAGTTCCACAATGAGCAGTTCTTC
many	TRBD2	TRBV27	TRBJ2-3	CASSPHTTSVSTDTQYF	TGTGCCAGCAGTCCTCACACGACTAGCGTAAGCACAGATACGCAGTATTTT
-	TRBD1	TRBV5-1	TRBJ2-1	CASSSIGQGVLNEQFF	TGCGCCAGCAGCTCCATCGGGCAGGGGGTTCTTAATGAGCAGTTCTTC
many	-	TRBV5-5	TRBJ2-3	CASSLLDSNTDTQYF	TGTGCCAGCAGCTTACTGGACTCAAACACAGATACGCAGTATTTT
-	TRBD2	TRBV20-1	TRBJ2-1	CSAGGLPGYNEQFF	TGCAGTGCTGGGGGACTACCCGGCTACAATGAGCAGTTCTTC
-	TRBD1	TRBV6-2/TRBV6-3	TRBJ2-3	CASRQGASWDTQYF	TGTGCCAGCAGGCAGGGGGCGAGCTGGGATACGCAGTATTTT
-	TRBD1	TRBV6-5	TRBJ2-7	CASSSRRRGREQYF	TGTGCCAGCAGCTCCCGGCGCAGGGGGCGCGAGCAGTACTTC
-	-	TRBV6-5	TRBJ2-3	CASRGDTQYF	TGTGCCAGCAGGGGAGATACGCAGTATTTT
few	TRBD2	TRBV11-2	TRBJ2-1	CASSLERVGRYNNEQFF	TGTGCCAGCAGCTTAGAACGGGTCGGGAGGTACAACAATGAGCAGTTCTTC
few	-	TRBV6-2/TRBV6-3	TRBJ2-3	CASSYSLAKGSTDTQYF	TGTGCCAGCAGTTACTCGTTGGCTAAAGGGAGCACAGATACGCAGTATTTT